A single sample gave rise to the 2 T cell receptor beta chains below, sequenced in a study of T-cell reconstitution after alpha-beta-depleted transplantation in children. Molecular barcoding with unique molecular identifiers was used for the TCRbeta library. In TCRdb, the PCR reads were re-called with MiXCR into one record per CDR3 protein. The sample includes 300,000 to 350,000 distinct CDR3 sequences, roughly 16% of them seen just once. Sequenced here: PBMCs, mostly from graft donor cells, sampled 360 days after TCRalphabeta/CD19-depleted stem cell transplant. These receptors were collected from a male patient between 2 and 9 years old who had a stem cell transplant for acute lymphoblastic leukemia, so the T cells may come from the graft donor.

This clonotype was counted at least ten times. V gene TRBV12-3 or TRBV12-4 combines with J gene TRBJ2-5, with TRBD1 identical over 10 bases. This CDR3 comprises 15 residues. V lost 6 bases, J lost 5 bases, and 9 bases stayed unmatched. The CDR3 loop is CASSRGTGVGETQYF. As DNA, the CDR3 is TGTGCCAGCAGCCGCGGGACAGGGGTTGGGGAGACCCAGTACTTC.

This clonotype has a handful of counts. V is TRBV27 and J is TRBJ2-1, with TRBD2 matching over 13 bases. The CDR3 is made up of 23 amino acids. Trimming removed 3 bases from V and 4 bases from J; junction bases left unmatched: 24. Germline lookup yields CDR1 MNHEY and CDR2 SMNVEV (reference sequence). CDR3 sequence reads: CASSLKSGLAGLGTYSRYNEQFF. DNA for the CDR3: TGTGCCAGCAGTTTGAAGTCGGGACTAGCGGGATTGGGTACTTACTCACGATACAATGAGCAGTTCTTC.